The 23 T cell receptor beta chains given below trace back to one sample, sequenced in a study of shared clonotypes between healthy human individuals. The data were produced by immunoSEQ multiplex PCR, yet TCRdb's version contains in-frame clones alone and is incomplete. The sample holds a few million clones, around 90% seen once. The sample was naive CD4+ T cells sorted from blood. Subset described: CD45RA+ positively selected. Receptor source: a man between 18 and 29 years old in good health.

The chain is built from TRBV10-3 and TRBJ1-4, with a possible D match to TRBD1 (5 bases). With 6 bases removed from V and 6 bases from J, the gap between germline ends came to 11 bases. Germline V gives CDR1 ENHRY, CDR2 SYGVKD. This CDR3 is built from 13 residues. Here the CDR3 reads CAISGGPDEKLFF. In nucleotides, the CDR3 is TGTGCCATCAGCGGGGGACCCGATGAAAAACTGTTTTTT.

V and J are TRBV7-9 and TRBJ2-7; TRBD1 aligns across 9 bases. CDR1 is SEHNR, CDR2 FQNEAQ, per germline (reference sequence). This CDR3 is built from 14 residues. V shed 5 bases, J shed 3 bases, and the junction held 5 bases outside the gene matches. CDR3 DNA sequence: TGTGCCAGCAGCCAAGACAGGGGGGTCTACGAGCAGTACTTC. This encodes CASSQDRGVYEQYF.

This clone was observed a handful of times. V gene TRBV7-2 combines with J gene TRBJ1-5; D not resolved. Deletions cut 5 bases from V and 7 bases from J, with 12 bases between. Germline V gene data show CDR1 as SGHTA and CDR2 as FQGNSA. The CDR3 is 13 amino acids. CDR3 nucleotides: TGTGCCAGCAGCCAAATCTATAGGCAGCCCCAGCATTTT. It yields the protein CASSQIYRQPQHF.

CDR3 nucleotides: TGCGCCAGCAGCCTCCGAGGGGGACTAGCGGGTTTCTTGGTTCGGCTGCACAATGAGCAGTTCTTC. This sequence encodes CASSLRGGLAGFLVRLHNEQFF. V is TRBV4-3 and J is TRBJ2-1; TRBD2 matches 12 bases. This CDR3 is built from 22 residues. V trimming: 4 bases; J trimming: 5 bases; junction bases outside the gene matches: 24. CDR1 is LGHNA, CDR2 YSLEER, per germline.

With regard to this clone: The sample holds other DNA sequences that translate to the same CDR3. The rearrangement links TRBV5-1 to TRBJ1-1; 8 nucleotides match TRBD1. In germline, CDR1 is SGHRS, CDR2 YFSETQ. The CDR3 sequence is 15 residues long. V shed 0 bases and J 0 bases; nucleotides not matched to a gene: 1. CDR3 sequence: CASSLGTGLNTEAFF. In DNA, the CDR3 is TGCGCCAGCAGCTTGGGGACAGGGCTGAACACTGAAGCTTTCTTT.

For this clone: This specimen includes other DNA sequences encoding the same CDR3. The chain links TRBV27 to TRBJ2-7; D is uncertain. The germline V gene encodes CDR1 MNHEY and CDR2 SMNVEV (reference sequence). This CDR3 comprises 13 residues. The ends were cut back, 0 bases at V and 4 bases at J, with 7 bases in the middle. The CDR3 nucleotides are TGTGCCAGCAGTTTATCGCTCGGTTACGAGCAGTACTTC. Its translation is CASSLSLGYEQYF.

In regard to this clone: This CDR3 is also generated by other DNA sequences in the sample. The genes are TRBV4-1 and TRBJ1-1; possible D gene TRBD1, 6 bases. The CDR3 length is 13 residues. The V and J ends lost 0 bases and 4 bases respectively, with 6 bases between them. The germline gives CDR1 MGHRA, CDR2 YSYEKL. This chain's CDR3 is CASSQEQGTEAFF. The CDR3 DNA sequence: TGCGCCAGCAGCCAAGAACAGGGCACTGAAGCTTTCTTT.

The gene calls are TRBV6-5 and TRBJ2-3; 9 bases align to TRBD1. Germline trimming cut 7 bases from V and 6 bases from J; bases unmatched to any gene: 8. CDR3 length equals 14 residues. The V gene's germline CDR1 is MNHEY and CDR2 SVGAGI. Here the CDR3 DNA reads TGTGCCAGCACCTACACAGGGGGCGGCGATACGCAGTATTTT. Protein: CASTYTGGGDTQYF.

This rearrangement joins TRBV5-1 to TRBJ2-1; TRBD2 might be the D (6 bases). Germline V lookup: CDR1 SGHRS, CDR2 YFSETQ. The V and J ends lost 0 bases and 4 bases respectively, with 11 bases between them. The CDR3 totals 15 residues. The CDR3 sequence: CASSLGASAYNEQFF. In nucleotides, the CDR3 is TGCGCCAGCAGCTTGGGGGCTAGCGCTTACAATGAGCAGTTCTTC.

This sequence joins TRBV19 and TRBJ2-5, with D maybe TRBD2 (7 bases). Germline assignment: CDR1 LNHDA and CDR2 SQIVND (reference sequence). This CDR3 is built from 15 residues. Trimming stripped 6 bases from V and 4 bases from J, with 18 bases between. CDR3 coding DNA: TGTGCCAGTAGCACCCGGGGGGCGCCTGGAGAGACCCAGTACTTC. It codes for CASSTRGAPGETQYF.

The chain is built from TRBV5-4 and TRBJ2-5; D perhaps matches TRBD1 (6 bases). Trimming took 1 base from V and 4 from J, leaving 14 bases between them. CDR1 SGHNT and CDR2 YYREEE come from the germline V gene (reference sequence). CDR3 length equals 15 residues. CDR3 in amino acids: CASSLQQGGGETQYF. In nucleotides, the CDR3 is TGTGCCAGCAGCTTGCAACAGGGTGGGGGAGAGACCCAGTACTTC.

The rearrangement joins TRBV28 to TRBJ2-5, with 8 nucleotides matching TRBD1. Germline V lookup: CDR1 MDHEN, CDR2 SYDVKM. This CDR3 has 15 residues. Germline trimming cut 3 bases from V and 4 bases from J; bases unmatched to any gene: 7. CDR3 sequence (DNA): TGTGCCAGCAGTTTTTTAGGACAGGGAGCAGAGACCCAGTACTTC. The encoded protein is CASSFLGQGAETQYF.

V is TRBV13 and J is TRBJ2-7; 10 nucleotides align to TRBD2. Losses at the gene ends were 0 bases for V and 9 bases for J; bases not matched to a gene: 8. CDR1 is PRHDT and CDR2 is FYEKMQ in the germline V gene (reference sequence). The CDR3 covers 15 residues. This chain's CDR3 is CASSLGHSGRAVQYF. CDR3 nucleotides: TGTGCCAGCAGCTTAGGCCACAGCGGGAGGGCCGTGCAGTACTTC.

This chain uses TRBV19 with TRBJ1-2; 9 bases align to TRBD1. V gave up 0 bases and J gave up 3 bases; unmatched junction bases: 2. Per germline, CDR1 LNHDA and CDR2 SQIVND (reference sequence). This CDR3 spans 15 amino acids. CDR3 bases: TGTGCCAGTAGTATAGAGTGGACAGGGGACTATGGCTACACCTTC. Translated: CASSIEWTGDYGYTF.

This chain connects TRBV30 to TRBJ2-5; D not certain. CDR1 is GTSNPN and CDR2 is SVGIG in the germline V gene (reference sequence). Trimming stripped 3 bases from V and 2 bases from J, with 7 bases between. The CDR3 spans 12 residues. CDR3 residues: CAWSQKQETQYF. CDR3 coding DNA: TGTGCCTGGAGCCAGAAACAAGAGACCCAGTACTTC.

This sequence joins TRBV6-1 and TRBJ2-7; 8 bases are a match to TRBD1. This CDR3 comprises 14 residues. Germline trimming cut 6 bases from V and 2 bases from J; bases unmatched to any gene: 6. Germline CDR1 is MNHNS and CDR2 is SASEGT. The CDR3 loop reads CASSRTGSPYEQYF. The CDR3 nucleotides are TGTGCCAGCAGCCGGACAGGGTCCCCCTACGAGCAGTACTTC.

The rearrangement joins TRBV10-3 to TRBJ2-5; D remains unclear. Germline assignment: CDR1 ENHRY and CDR2 SYGVKD. The CDR3 length is 12 residues. V dropped 8 bases and J dropped 0 bases, with 7 bases sitting between them. The CDR3 region has the DNA TGTGCCATCTCCAGGTACCAAGAGACCCAGTACTTC. It translates to CAISRYQETQYF.

DNA of the CDR3: TGTGCCAGCAGTAACCTAGCGGTCTCCTACGAGCAGTACTTC. Translating gives CASSNLAVSYEQYF. The rearrangement uses TRBV6-6 and TRBJ2-7; 7 bases are a match to TRBD2. CDR3 length: 14 residues. V lost 5 bases to trimming and J lost 0 bases; unmatched junction nucleotides: 4. Germline values: CDR1 MNHNY, CDR2 SVGAGI (reference sequence).

This sequence joins TRBV15 and TRBJ2-5, with D perhaps matching TRBD1 or TRBD2 (6 bases each). Trimming pared 1 base from V and 2 bases from J, leaving 11 bases between. This CDR3 has 15 amino acids. From germline, CDR1 is LNHNV and CDR2 YYDKDF (reference sequence). CDR3 in amino acids: CATSRGGGQQETQYF. The CDR3 DNA follows: TGTGCCACCAGCAGAGGGGGAGGACAGCAAGAGACCCAGTACTTC.

V usage is TRBV6-1 and J usage is TRBJ2-1; the D is unclear. Trimming removed 7 bases at V and 0 bases at J, with 13 bases between. This CDR3 has 15 amino acids. Germline CDR1 and CDR2: MNHNS and SASEGT. This chain's CDR3 is CASTSSTGSYNEQFF. The CDR3 nucleotides read TGTGCCAGCACTTCTTCGACTGGCTCCTACAATGAGCAGTTCTTC.

The CDR3 spells CASSQSPTSGRGEQYF. The DNA for the CDR3 is TGCGCCAGCAGCCAAAGTCCGACTAGCGGGAGGGGCGAGCAGTACTTC. The genes are TRBV4-3 and TRBJ2-7, with 14 bases that match TRBD2. The germline gives CDR1 LGHNA, CDR2 YSLEER. Trimming cost V 2 bases and J 6 bases; bases outside gene matches: 6. The length of the CDR3 is 16 residues.

V gene TRBV29-1 combines with J gene TRBJ2-2; D is perhaps TRBD2 (7 bases). V was trimmed by 6 bases and J by 6 bases, leaving 20 bases between them. Looked up from germline, CDR1 is SQVTM and CDR2 is ANQGSEA. The CDR3 is made up of 15 amino acids. The CDR3 DNA is TGCAGCGTATCACGGGGGGCGGTCGGGCCCGGGGAGCTGTTTTTT. Translation: CSVSRGAVGPGELFF.

This chain uses TRBV27 with TRBJ2-7, with D maybe TRBD2 (6 bases). This CDR3 region has 14 residues. V was cut by 0 bases and J by 6 bases, with 12 bases left in between. In germline, CDR1 is MNHEY, CDR2 SMNVEV (reference sequence). In nucleotides, the CDR3 is TGTGCCAGCAGTTTATCAACTCGGGGAGGCGAGCAGTACTTC. Translating gives CASSLSTRGGEQYF.